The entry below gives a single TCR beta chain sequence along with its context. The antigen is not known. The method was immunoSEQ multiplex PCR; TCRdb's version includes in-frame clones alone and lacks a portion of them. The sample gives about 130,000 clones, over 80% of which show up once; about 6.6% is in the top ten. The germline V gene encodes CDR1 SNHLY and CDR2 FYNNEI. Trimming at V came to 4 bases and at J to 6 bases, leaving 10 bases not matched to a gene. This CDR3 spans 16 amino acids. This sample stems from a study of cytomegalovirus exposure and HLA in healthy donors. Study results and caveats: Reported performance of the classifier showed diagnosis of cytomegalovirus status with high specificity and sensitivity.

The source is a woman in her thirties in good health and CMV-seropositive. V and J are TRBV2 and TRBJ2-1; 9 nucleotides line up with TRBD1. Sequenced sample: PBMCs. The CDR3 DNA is TGTGCCAGCAGTGTAAGGACCGGGACAGGGCCCAATGAGCAGTTCTTC. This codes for CASSVRTGTGPNEQFF. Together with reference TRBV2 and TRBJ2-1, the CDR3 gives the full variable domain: EPEVTQTPSHQVTQMGQEVILRCVPISNHLYFYWYRQILGQKVEFLVSFYNNEISEKSEIFDDQFSVERPDGSNFTLKIRSTKLEDSAMYFCASSVRTGTGPNEQFFGPGTRLTVL.